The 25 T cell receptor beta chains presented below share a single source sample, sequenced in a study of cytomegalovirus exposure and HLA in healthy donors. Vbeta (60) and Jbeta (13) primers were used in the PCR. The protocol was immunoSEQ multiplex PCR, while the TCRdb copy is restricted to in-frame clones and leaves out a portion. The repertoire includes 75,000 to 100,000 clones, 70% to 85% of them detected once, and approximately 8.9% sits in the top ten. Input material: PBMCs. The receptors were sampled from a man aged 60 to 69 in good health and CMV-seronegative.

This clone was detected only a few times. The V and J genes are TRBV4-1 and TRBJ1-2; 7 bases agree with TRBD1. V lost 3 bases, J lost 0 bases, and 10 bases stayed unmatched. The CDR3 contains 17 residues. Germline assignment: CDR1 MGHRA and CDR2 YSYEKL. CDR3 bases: TGCGCCAGCAGCCAGATATCGACAGGGAACCCTAACTATGGCTACACCTTC. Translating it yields CASSQISTGNPNYGYTF.

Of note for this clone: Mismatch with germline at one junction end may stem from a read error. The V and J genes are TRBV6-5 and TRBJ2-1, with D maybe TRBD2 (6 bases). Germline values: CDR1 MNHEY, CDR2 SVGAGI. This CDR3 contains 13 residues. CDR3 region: CASSRDSFNEQFF. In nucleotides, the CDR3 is TGTGCCAGCAGCCGGGACTCCTTCAATGAGCAGTTCTTC.

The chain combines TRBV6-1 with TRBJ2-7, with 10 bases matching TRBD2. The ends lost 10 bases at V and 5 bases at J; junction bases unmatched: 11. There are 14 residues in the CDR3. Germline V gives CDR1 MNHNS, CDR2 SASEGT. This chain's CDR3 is CATFLAGVANEQYF. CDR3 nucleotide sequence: TGTGCCACCTTTCTAGCGGGAGTTGCGAACGAGCAGTACTTC.

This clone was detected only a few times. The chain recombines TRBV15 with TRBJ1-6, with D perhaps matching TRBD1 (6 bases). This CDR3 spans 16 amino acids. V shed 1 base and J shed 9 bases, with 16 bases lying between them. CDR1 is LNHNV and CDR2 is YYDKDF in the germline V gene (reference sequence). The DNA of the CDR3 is TGTGCCACCAGCAGAGGCCCCCGGGACAAACGTTCACCCCTCCACTTT. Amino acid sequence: CATSRGPRDKRSPLHF.

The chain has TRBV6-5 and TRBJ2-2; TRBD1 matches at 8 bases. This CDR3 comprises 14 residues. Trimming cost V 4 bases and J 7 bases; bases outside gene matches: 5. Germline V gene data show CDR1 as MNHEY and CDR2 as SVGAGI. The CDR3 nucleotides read TGTGCCAGCAGTTCCCACAGGGGGAACGGGGAGCTGTTTTTT. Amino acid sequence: CASSSHRGNGELFF.

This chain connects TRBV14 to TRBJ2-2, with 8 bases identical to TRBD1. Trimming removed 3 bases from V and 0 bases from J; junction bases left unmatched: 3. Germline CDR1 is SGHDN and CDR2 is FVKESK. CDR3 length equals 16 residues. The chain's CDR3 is CASSHIQGANTGELFF. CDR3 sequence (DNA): TGTGCCAGCAGCCATATACAGGGGGCGAACACCGGGGAGCTGTTTTTT.

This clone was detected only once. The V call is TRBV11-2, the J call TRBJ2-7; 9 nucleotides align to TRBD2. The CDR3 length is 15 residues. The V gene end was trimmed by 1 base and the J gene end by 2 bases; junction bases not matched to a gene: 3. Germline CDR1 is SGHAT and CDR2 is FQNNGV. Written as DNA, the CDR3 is TGTGCCAGCAGCTTAGGACTAGCGGCACCCTACGAGCAGTACTTC. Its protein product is CASSLGLAAPYEQYF.

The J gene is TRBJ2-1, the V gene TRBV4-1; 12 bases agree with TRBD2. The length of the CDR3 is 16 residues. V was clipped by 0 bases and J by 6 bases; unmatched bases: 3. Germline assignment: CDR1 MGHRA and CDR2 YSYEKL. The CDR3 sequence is CASSQERLAGANEQFF. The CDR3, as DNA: TGCGCCAGCAGCCAAGAACGACTAGCGGGAGCCAATGAGCAGTTCTTC.

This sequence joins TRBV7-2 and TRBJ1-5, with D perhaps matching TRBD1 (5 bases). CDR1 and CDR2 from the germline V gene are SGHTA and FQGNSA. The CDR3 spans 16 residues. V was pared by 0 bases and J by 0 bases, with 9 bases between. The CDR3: CASSLARDFSNQPQHF. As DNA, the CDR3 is TGTGCCAGCAGCTTAGCCCGGGACTTTAGCAATCAGCCCCAGCATTTT.

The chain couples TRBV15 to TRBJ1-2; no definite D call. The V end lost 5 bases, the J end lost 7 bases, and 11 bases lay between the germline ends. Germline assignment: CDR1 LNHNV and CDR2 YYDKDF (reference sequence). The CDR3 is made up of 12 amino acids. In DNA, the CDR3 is TGTGCCACCAGCCAAGCCCAAAGTGGCTACACCTTC. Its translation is CATSQAQSGYTF.

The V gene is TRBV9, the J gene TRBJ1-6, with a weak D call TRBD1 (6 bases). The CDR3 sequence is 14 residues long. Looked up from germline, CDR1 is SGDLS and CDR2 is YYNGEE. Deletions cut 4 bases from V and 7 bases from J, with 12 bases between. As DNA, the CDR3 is TGTGCCAGCAGCTTTCGACAGGAGAATTCACCCCTCCACTTT. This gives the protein CASSFRQENSPLHF.

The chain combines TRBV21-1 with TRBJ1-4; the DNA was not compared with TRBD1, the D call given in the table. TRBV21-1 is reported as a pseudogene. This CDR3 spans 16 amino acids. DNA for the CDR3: TGTGCCACCGGGCGGACAGGGCATCCGACTAATGAAAAACTGTTTTTT. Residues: CATGRTGHPTNEKLFF.

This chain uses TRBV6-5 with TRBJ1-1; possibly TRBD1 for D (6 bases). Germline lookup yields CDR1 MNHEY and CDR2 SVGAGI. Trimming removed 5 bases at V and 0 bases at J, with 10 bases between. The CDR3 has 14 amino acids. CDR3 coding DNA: TGTGCCAGCAGTGACGACAGGATGAACACTGAAGCTTTCTTT. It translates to CASSDDRMNTEAFF.

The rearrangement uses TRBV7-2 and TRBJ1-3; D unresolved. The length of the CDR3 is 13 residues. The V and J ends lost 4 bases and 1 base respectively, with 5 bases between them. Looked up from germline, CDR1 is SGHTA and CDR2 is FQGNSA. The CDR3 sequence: CASSSQSGNTIYF. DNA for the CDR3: TGTGCCAGCAGCTCCCAATCTGGAAACACCATATATTTT.

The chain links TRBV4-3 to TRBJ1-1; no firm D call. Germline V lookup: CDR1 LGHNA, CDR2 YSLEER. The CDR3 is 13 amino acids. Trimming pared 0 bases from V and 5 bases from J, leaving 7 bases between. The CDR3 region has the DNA TGCGCCAGCAGCCAAGAACTAGGTACTGAAGCTTTCTTT. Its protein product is CASSQELGTEAFF.

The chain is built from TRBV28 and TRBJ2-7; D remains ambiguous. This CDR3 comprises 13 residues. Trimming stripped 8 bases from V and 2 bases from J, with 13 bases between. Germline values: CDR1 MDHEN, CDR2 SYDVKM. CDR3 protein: CASHEAVAYEQYF. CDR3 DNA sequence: TGTGCCAGCCATGAAGCCGTCGCCTACGAGCAGTACTTC.

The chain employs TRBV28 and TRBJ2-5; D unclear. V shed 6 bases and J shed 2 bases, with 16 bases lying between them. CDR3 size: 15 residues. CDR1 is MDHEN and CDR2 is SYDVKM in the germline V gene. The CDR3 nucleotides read TGTGCCAGCAGGGGCCAGCCGACATCTCAAGAGACCCAGTACTTC. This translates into CASRGQPTSQETQYF.

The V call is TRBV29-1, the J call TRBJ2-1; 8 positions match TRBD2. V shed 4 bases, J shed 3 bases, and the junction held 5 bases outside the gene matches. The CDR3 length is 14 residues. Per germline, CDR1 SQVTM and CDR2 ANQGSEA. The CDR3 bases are TGCAGCGTTGCTCGGGAGGGCCTCTACAATGAGCAGTTCTTC. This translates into CSVAREGLYNEQFF.

CDR3 amino acids: CASSETGSDTGELFF. CDR3 DNA: TGTGCCAGCAGTGAAACAGGGTCTGACACCGGGGAGCTGTTTTTT. V and J are TRBV6-1 and TRBJ2-2, with a weak D call TRBD1 (6 bases). Trimming left V 2 bases short and J 3 bases short, with 10 bases between. The CDR3 length is 15 residues. Germline CDR1 is MNHNS and CDR2 is SASEGT.

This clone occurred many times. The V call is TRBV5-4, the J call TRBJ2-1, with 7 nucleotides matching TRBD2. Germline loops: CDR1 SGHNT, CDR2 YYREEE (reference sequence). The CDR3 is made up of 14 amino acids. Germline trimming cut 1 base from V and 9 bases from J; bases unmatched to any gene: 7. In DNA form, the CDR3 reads TGTGCCAGCAGCTTGAAACAGCGGGGCGGTGAGCAGTTCTTC. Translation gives CASSLKQRGGEQFF.

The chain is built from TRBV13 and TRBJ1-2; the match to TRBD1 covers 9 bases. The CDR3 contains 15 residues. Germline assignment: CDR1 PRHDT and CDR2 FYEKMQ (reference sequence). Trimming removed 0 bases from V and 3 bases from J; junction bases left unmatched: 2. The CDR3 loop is CASSLGQGADYGYTF. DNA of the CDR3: TGTGCCAGCAGCTTAGGACAGGGGGCAGACTATGGCTACACCTTC.

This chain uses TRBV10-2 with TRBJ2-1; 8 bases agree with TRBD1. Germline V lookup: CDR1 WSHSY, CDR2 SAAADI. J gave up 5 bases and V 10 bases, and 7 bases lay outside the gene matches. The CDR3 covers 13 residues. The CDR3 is CATRDRWDNEQFF. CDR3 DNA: TGCGCCACTCGGGACAGGTGGGACAATGAGCAGTTCTTC.

CDR3 in amino acids: CASSEDRGNSPLHF. CDR3 bases: TGCGCCAGCAGCGAGGACAGGGGTAATTCACCCCTCCACTTT. This chain joins TRBV5-1 and TRBJ1-6, with 9 nucleotides matching TRBD1. The CDR3 has 14 residues. J lost 6 bases, V lost 4 bases, and 2 bases had no gene match. The germline CDR1 and CDR2 sequences are SGHRS and YFSETQ. Full variable domain (missing parts from reference TRBV5-1 and TRBJ1-6): KAGVTQTPRYLIKTRGQQVTLSCSPISGHRSVSWYQQTPGQGLQFLFEYFSETQRNKGNFPGRFSGRQFSNSRSEMNVSTLELGDSALYLCASSEDRGNSPLHFGNGTRLTVT.

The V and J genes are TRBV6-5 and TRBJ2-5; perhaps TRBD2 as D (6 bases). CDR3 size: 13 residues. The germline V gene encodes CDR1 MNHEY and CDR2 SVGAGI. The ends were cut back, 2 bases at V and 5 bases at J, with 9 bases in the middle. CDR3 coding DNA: TGTGCCAGCAGTTACGGGACTCACGAGACCCAGTACTTC. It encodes CASSYGTHETQYF.

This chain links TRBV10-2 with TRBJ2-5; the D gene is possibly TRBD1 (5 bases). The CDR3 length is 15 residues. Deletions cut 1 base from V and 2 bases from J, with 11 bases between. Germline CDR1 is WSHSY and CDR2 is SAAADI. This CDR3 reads CASSEFWGLQETQYF. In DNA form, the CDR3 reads TGCGCCAGCAGTGAGTTTTGGGGCCTTCAAGAGACCCAGTACTTC.